The 32 T cell receptor beta chains presented below share a single source sample, sequenced in a study of T-cell memory formation after mild COVID-19. Each CDR3 protein is one row after TCRdb ran MiXCR on the 5' RACE reads. The table has 470,000 or so distinct CDR3 sequences, roughly 17% seen once; the top ten hold 20% to 25%. Sequenced: PBMCs or a T cell subset sorted from them (not recorded which). All receptors derive from a man aged 18 to 35 who had mild COVID-19 (a few samples of this study predate the infection). Cell type and time point are not known.

The chain is built from TRBV7-2 and TRBJ1-1, with 9 bases aligning to TRBD1. Germline V gene lookup returns CDR1 SGHTA and CDR2 FQGNSA. This CDR3 region has 15 residues. The V gene end was trimmed by 5 bases and the J gene end by 7 bases; junction bases not matched to a gene: 11. The CDR3 bases are TGTGCCAGCAGCCCCCAAGCCGCGGGACAGGGTGAAGCTTTCTTT. Its protein product is CASSPQAAGQGEAFF.

The genes are TRBV6-6 and TRBJ1-1; TRBD1 agrees at 7 bases. CDR1 is MNHNY, CDR2 SVGAGI, per germline (reference sequence). This CDR3 comprises 15 residues. The trim removed 4 bases at V and 2 bases at J, leaving 7 bases unmatched. DNA for the CDR3: TGTGCCAGCAGTTTTGAGGGGGCGGTCAACACTGAAGCTTTCTTT. It yields the protein CASSFEGAVNTEAFF.

The V call is TRBV28, the J call TRBJ2-7; 7 bases agree with TRBD1. J gave up 3 bases and V 6 bases, and 17 bases lay outside the gene matches. Germline V lookup: CDR1 MDHEN, CDR2 SYDVKM. This CDR3 spans 17 amino acids. The CDR3 is CASSRYPSLGQSYEQYF. The CDR3 coding sequence is TGTGCCAGCAGCCGTTACCCCTCCTTGGGACAGAGCTACGAGCAGTACTTC.

This clonotype has just a few counts. The chain is built from TRBV5-1 and TRBJ1-4; D unclear. V was pared by 0 bases and J by 0 bases, with 9 bases between. This CDR3 comprises 16 residues. The germline V gene has CDR1 SGHRS and CDR2 YFSETQ. The CDR3 sequence is CASSLDRPATNEKLFF. The CDR3 DNA sequence: TGCGCCAGCAGCTTGGACAGACCTGCAACTAATGAAAAACTGTTTTTT.

This clonotype was observed at least ten times. The gene calls are TRBV30 and TRBJ2-3, with D unresolved. The CDR3 totals 11 residues. V was pared by 0 bases and J by 9 bases, with 7 bases between. Germline assignment: CDR1 GTSNPN and CDR2 SVGIG (reference sequence). This CDR3 is CAWSVSDTQYF. The CDR3 nucleotides are TGTGCCTGGAGTGTAAGCGACACGCAGTATTTT.

The gene calls are TRBV4-2 and TRBJ2-5; 9 bases line up with TRBD2. The length of the CDR3 is 16 residues. V trimming: 0 bases; J trimming: 5 bases; junction bases outside the gene matches: 7. Germline values: CDR1 LGHNA, CDR2 YNFKEQ. The CDR3 loop is CASSQELRGGGETQYF. DNA for the CDR3: TGTGCCAGCAGCCAAGAACTGCGGGGGGGCGGTGAGACCCAGTACTTC.

The V and J genes are TRBV6-2 or TRBV6-3 and TRBJ2-7; 7 bases map to TRBD1. Germline V gene sequence: CDR1 MNHEY, CDR2 SVGEGT. This CDR3 comprises 11 residues. V lost 6 bases to trimming and J lost 5 bases; unmatched junction nucleotides: 1. The CDR3 DNA follows: TGTGCCAGCAGACAGGGGAACGAGCAGTACGTC. Translated: CASRQGNEQYV.

This clonotype was seen a few times. The V call is TRBV12-3 or TRBV12-4, the J call TRBJ2-7; D is unclear. This CDR3 is built from 14 residues. V was cut by 4 bases and J by 6 bases, with 16 bases left in between. The CDR3 DNA reads as TGTGCCAGCAGTTATGGACCGGGTTCGGGCGAGCAGTACGTC. This translates into CASSYGPGSGEQYV.

The chain combines TRBV7-2 with TRBJ2-4; tentatively, D is TRBD1 (6 bases). Between the trimmed V and J ends, which lost 1 base and 0 bases, there was a span of 13 bases. The CDR3 is 17 amino acids. Germline CDR1 and CDR2: SGHTA and FQGNSA. CDR3 loop: CASSLVGTNLAKNIQYF. In DNA form, the CDR3 reads TGTGCCAGCAGCTTAGTTGGGACAAATCTAGCCAAAAACATTCAGTACTTC.

CDR3 DNA: TGTGCCAGCAGTGACAGGGCCTACAATGAGCAGTTCTTC. It yields the protein CASSDRAYNEQFF. The chain recombines TRBV25-1 with TRBJ2-1; a weak D match, TRBD1 (5 bases). Trimming shortened V by 3 bases and J by 2 bases, and 5 bases separated the two germline ends. Germline V gene data show CDR1 as MGHDK and CDR2 as SYGVNS. The CDR3 consists of 13 residues.

A few counts support this clonotype. This chain links TRBV5-1 with TRBJ1-5; 7 positions agree with TRBD1. Germline CDR1 and CDR2: SGHRS and YFSETQ. Trimming took 4 bases from V and 1 from J; bases not matched to a gene: 5. The CDR3 runs 15 residues. The DNA of the CDR3 is TGCGCCAGCAGCACAGGGGTTGGAAGCAATCAGCCCCAGCATTTT. Its translation: CASSTGVGSNQPQHF.

This clonotype was counted ten times or more. CDR3 region: CASSLGSYGYTF. The CDR3 nucleotides are TGTGCCAGCAGCCTTGGCAGTTATGGCTACACCTTC. The rearrangement links TRBV7-9 to TRBJ1-2; D is ambiguous. Germline V gene data show CDR1 as SEHNR and CDR2 as FQNEAQ (reference sequence). This CDR3 is 12 amino acids long. The germline V and J ends were trimmed by 5 bases and 5 bases, with 9 bases remaining between them.

This clonotype was counted a few times. V is TRBV30 and J is TRBJ2-3; D call uncertain. Germline CDR1 and CDR2: GTSNPN and SVGIG (reference sequence). V dropped 3 bases and J dropped 1 base, with 8 bases sitting between them. The CDR3 contains 13 residues. The CDR3 here is CAWSRDGTDTQYF. CDR3 coding DNA: TGTGCCTGGAGCCGAGACGGCACAGATACGCAGTATTTT.

This clonotype occurred a few times. The chain links TRBV4-1 to TRBJ2-2; D possibly corresponds to TRBD2 (6 bases). The CDR3 has 17 amino acids. Trimming left V 0 bases short and J 5 bases short, with 16 bases between. The germline V gene has CDR1 MGHRA and CDR2 YSYEKL. In nucleotides, the CDR3 is TGCGCCAGCAGCCAAGATCGGAAGGCCAGCGGGACCGGGGAGCTGTTTTTT. It specifies CASSQDRKASGTGELFF.

The J gene is TRBJ2-7, the V gene TRBV25-1; no definite D call. Per the germline V gene, CDR1 is MGHDK and CDR2 is SYGVNS. This CDR3 region has 11 residues. The V end lost 6 bases, the J end lost 3 bases, and 6 bases lay between the germline ends. The CDR3 loop is CASRQDYEQYF. For the CDR3, the DNA is TGTGCCAGCAGGCAGGACTACGAGCAGTACTTC.

This clonotype was seen only a few times. This chain uses TRBV5-1 with TRBJ1-6; 7 bases align to TRBD1. Germline V gene sequence: CDR1 SGHRS, CDR2 YFSETQ. The V gene end was trimmed by 0 bases and the J gene end by 13 bases; junction bases not matched to a gene: 7. The CDR3 spans 14 residues. The CDR3 DNA reads as TGCGCCAGCAGCTTGGGGGACAGTTTAAGGCCCCTCCACTTT. Protein sequence: CASSLGDSLRPLHF.

This clonotype was counted between two and nine times. The V call is TRBV12-3 or TRBV12-4, the J call TRBJ2-2; no clear D. The CDR3 is 15 residues long. Between the trimmed V and J ends, which lost 6 bases and 6 bases, there was a span of 17 bases. CDR3 in DNA: TGTGCCAGCAGGTCTGCCGGGTCCATACCCGGGGAGCTGTTTTTT. It translates to CASRSAGSIPGELFF.

This chain links TRBV7-6 with TRBJ2-5; 9 bases map to TRBD2. The CDR3 sequence is 18 residues long. After removal of 0 bases from V and 4 bases from J, the junction contained 12 bases not matched to a gene. Germline V gene data show CDR1 as SGHVS and CDR2 as FNYEAQ. The CDR3 region is CASSLALRGAGGGETQYF. As DNA, the CDR3 is TGTGCCAGCAGCTTAGCGCTAAGAGGAGCGGGGGGCGGAGAGACCCAGTACTTC.

This clonotype was detected only a few times. The rearrangement links TRBV5-6 to TRBJ2-7, with unresolved D. The V gene's germline CDR1 is SGHDT and CDR2 YYEEEE. The CDR3 covers 13 residues. Trimming shortened V by 2 bases and J by 1 base, and 7 bases separated the two germline ends. CDR3 DNA: TGTGCCAGCAGCTTCCAGATTTCCTACGAGCAGTACGTC. This gives the protein CASSFQISYEQYV.

This clonotype has only a few counts. The V call is TRBV19, the J call TRBJ1-1; no clear D gene. The V end was cut by 6 bases, the J end by 8 bases, with 13 bases between. Germline CDR1 LNHDA, CDR2 SQIVND (reference sequence). This CDR3 is 12 amino acids long. CDR3 region: CASSYRPGEAFF. CDR3 sequence (DNA): TGTGCCAGTAGCTATAGACCTGGGGAAGCTTTCTTT.

This clonotype was found a few times. CDR3 coding DNA: TGTGCCAGCAGTGGAGGGACAGTCGGCTACACCTTC. Its translation: CASSGGTVGYTF. V usage is TRBV12-3 or TRBV12-4 and J usage is TRBJ1-2, with 7 positions matching TRBD1. V trimming: 5 bases; J trimming: 8 bases; junction bases outside the gene matches: 5. The CDR3 consists of 12 residues.

This clonotype was seen a handful of times. The CDR3: CASSSSLYTGELFF. The CDR3 DNA sequence: TGTGCCAGCAGTTCATCACTTTACACCGGGGAGCTGTTTTTT. V gene TRBV27 combines with J gene TRBJ2-2; no definite D call. CDR3 size: 14 residues. Deletions cut 4 bases from V and 3 bases from J, with 9 bases between. Per germline, CDR1 MNHEY and CDR2 SMNVEV (reference sequence).

The V call is TRBV7-2, the J call TRBJ1-6; possible D gene TRBD1, 5 bases. Germline-derived CDR1 and CDR2 are SGHTA and FQGNSA. The CDR3 covers 17 residues. The V and J ends lost 4 bases and 1 base respectively, with 14 bases between them. The CDR3 region is CASSSRPGRSYNSPLHF. CDR3 sequence (DNA): TGTGCCAGCAGCTCGAGACCAGGGCGTTCCTATAATTCACCCCTCCACTTT.

The genes are TRBV6-1 and TRBJ2-7; tentatively, D is TRBD1 (5 bases). Trimming left V 6 bases short and J 3 bases short, with 9 bases between. There are 12 residues in the CDR3. CDR1 is MNHNS and CDR2 is SASEGT in the germline V gene. The CDR3 DNA reads TGTGCCAGCAGACCCGACAGCTACGAGCAGTACGTC. As protein: CASRPDSYEQYV.

This clonotype was seen more than once but under ten times. The J gene is TRBJ1-3, the V gene TRBV7-9, with no clear D. The V gene's germline CDR1 is SEHNR and CDR2 FQNEAQ (reference sequence). The CDR3 length is 14 residues. With 3 bases removed from V and 2 bases from J, the gap between germline ends came to 8 bases. The CDR3 region is CASSFGTTGNTIYF. CDR3 bases: TGTGCCAGCAGCTTCGGCACCACTGGAAACACCATATATTTT.

This clonotype was detected a few times. The chain is built from TRBV7-6 and TRBJ2-1, with D perhaps TRBD2 (5 bases). Germline CDR1 SGHVS, CDR2 FNYEAQ. The CDR3 totals 13 residues. V was shortened by 5 bases and J by 8 bases, with 13 bases between the two germline ends. The chain's CDR3 is CASSTTQRDEQFF. CDR3 coding DNA: TGTGCCAGCAGCACTACACAGAGGGATGAGCAGTTCTTC.

The chain uses TRBV7-2 and TRBJ2-5, with D unresolved. The CDR3 runs 16 residues. Trimming shortened V by 3 bases and J by 4 bases, and 18 bases separated the two germline ends. Per germline, CDR1 SGHTA and CDR2 FQGNSA. Here the CDR3 DNA reads TGTGCCAGCAGCTTGTTTCCCGATAGTTCGACAGAGACCCAGTACTTC. This gives the protein CASSLFPDSSTETQYF. Complete variable domain (other parts from reference TRBV7-2 and TRBJ2-5): GAGVSQSPSNKVTEKGKDVELRCDPISGHTALYWYRQSLGQGLEFLIYFQGNSAPDKSGLPSDRFSAERTGGSVSTLTIQRTQQEDSAVYLCASSLFPDSSTETQYFGPGTRLLVL.

This rearrangement joins TRBV7-2 to TRBJ1-3; TRBD1 agrees at 7 bases. The length of the CDR3 is 16 residues. J was trimmed by 4 bases and V by 2 bases; bases with no gene match: 8. CDR1 is SGHTA and CDR2 is FQGNSA in the germline V gene. Written as DNA, the CDR3 is TGTGCCAGCAGCTTAACTCGGACAGGTCGCGGAAACACCATATATTTT. As protein: CASSLTRTGRGNTIYF.

This clonotype has ten or more counts. The V call is TRBV7-9, the J call TRBJ2-2; unclear D gene. Deletions cut 2 bases from V and 0 bases from J, with 7 bases between. Germline V gene data show CDR1 as SEHNR and CDR2 as FQNEAQ (reference sequence). This CDR3 comprises 15 residues. The CDR3, as DNA: TGTGCCAGCAGCTTACCGACGGCGAACACCGGGGAGCTGTTTTTT. Translated, it gives CASSLPTANTGELFF. Combining the CDR3 with reference TRBV7-9 and TRBJ2-2 gives the whole variable domain DTGVSQNPRHKITKRGQNVTFRCDPISEHNRLYWYRQTLGQGPEFLTYFQNEAQLEKSRLLSDRFSAERPKGSFSTLEIQRTEQGDSAMYLCASSLPTANTGELFFGEGSRLTVL.

In its sample, this clonotype was seen many times. The chain recombines TRBV11-2 with TRBJ2-1; D is unresolved. Germline V gene sequence: CDR1 SGHAT, CDR2 FQNNGV. The CDR3 contains 14 residues. V lost 4 bases and J lost 4, with 11 bases in between. CDR3 nucleotide sequence: TGTGCCAGCAGCTCCCTCGCCCGATACAATGAGCAGTTCTTC. Its protein is CASSSLARYNEQFF.

The CDR3 here is CASESGGAGKTQYF. CDR3 nucleotide sequence: TGTGCCAGCGAAAGCGGGGGGGCCGGAAAGACCCAGTACTTC. V gene TRBV6-1 combines with J gene TRBJ2-5; 10 nucleotides align to TRBD2. Losses at the gene ends were 8 bases for V and 6 bases for J; bases not matched to a gene: 9. CDR3 length equals 14 residues. Germline-derived CDR1 and CDR2 are MNHNS and SASEGT.

This rearrangement joins TRBV20-1 to TRBJ2-5; maybe TRBD1 (5 bases). In germline, CDR1 is DFQATT, CDR2 SNEGSKA (reference sequence). V lost 5 bases and J lost 2, with 12 bases in between. The CDR3 sequence is 13 residues long. The CDR3 spells CSAGPRVQETQYF. The CDR3 DNA is TGCAGTGCTGGTCCCAGGGTTCAAGAGACCCAGTACTTC.